This TCR beta chain was found in a study of shared clonotypes between healthy human individuals. Germline assignment: CDR1 SEHNR and CDR2 FQNEAQ (reference sequence). The CDR3 contains 16 residues. J lost 3 bases, V lost 1 base, and 7 bases had no gene match. Findings and limits, study-wide: Generation of non-shared clonotypes was less probable than generation of clonotypes shared by all four donors.

For this clone: As yet, its antigen is unknown.

The assay was immunoSEQ multiplex PCR, and TCRdb's table has in-frame clones only and misses some. The table shows about 2 million clones, with roughly 94% occurring only once. Source material: naive CD4+ T cells sorted from blood. Subset reported: CD45RA+ positively selected. J is TRBJ1-2 and V is TRBV7-9; 8 nucleotides agree with TRBD1. The receptor was derived from a man between 18 and 29 years old in good health. The CDR3 coding sequence is TGTGCCAGCAGCTTAGGGTTAAAGGACAGGGACTATGGCTACACCTTC. Encoded protein: CASSLGLKDRDYGYTF.